These 21 T cell receptor beta chains share one sample of origin, sequenced in a study of blood T cells in healthy people across ages. Primed by a sample-barcoded 5' primer and a J-beta primer mix, a second PCR proceeded for about 6 to 12 cycles. TCRdb used MiXCR to reprocess the 5' RACE reads, holding one entry per CDR3 protein. The sample lists 1 million or so distinct CDR3 sequences, under 30% occurring once. The sample also formed part of further work on T cells of mothers and their children.

Source material: blood. The source of these receptors is a girl aged 2-15 years in good health.

This clonotype was counted only a few times. The rearrangement joins TRBV4-1 to TRBJ2-7; 9 nucleotides match TRBD1. V lost 1 base and J lost 0; bases outside the gene matches: 4. The germline V gene encodes CDR1 MGHRA and CDR2 YSYEKL. The CDR3 extends over 16 amino acids. In DNA, the CDR3 is TGCGCCAGCAGCCAAGTCGGGACAGGGAGCTCCTACGAGCAGTACTTC. It is translated as CASSQVGTGSSYEQYF.

This sequence joins TRBV25-1 and TRBJ2-1; 13 nucleotides line up with TRBD2. Germline V gene lookup returns CDR1 MGHDK and CDR2 SYGVNS. Losses at the gene ends were 8 bases for V and 10 bases for J; bases not matched to a gene: 5. There are 13 residues in the CDR3. The CDR3 DNA reads TGTGCCAGCGGACTAGCGGGGGTCCGGGAGCAGTTCTTC. This translates into CASGLAGVREQFF.

For this clonotype: One end of the junction does not line up with germline, which may come from a read error. The J gene is TRBJ2-4, the V gene TRBV5-1; 10 bases align to TRBD2. The CDR3 covers 16 residues. Germline CDR1 is SGHRS and CDR2 is YFSETQ. The DNA of the CDR3 is TGCGCCTGCAGAAGCGGGAGGGTTGGGGCCAAAAACATTCAGTACTTC. Translating it yields CACRSGRVGAKNIQYF.

This sequence joins TRBV29-1 and TRBJ2-5, with a possible D match to TRBD1 (6 bases). Germline-derived CDR1 and CDR2 are SQVTM and ANQGSEA. The germline V and J ends were trimmed by 7 bases and 5 bases, with 14 bases remaining between them. There are 12 residues in the CDR3. As DNA, the CDR3 is TGCAGCGCCTCGGGACAACGGGAGACCCAGTACTTC. It is translated as CSASGQRETQYF.

J is TRBJ1-1 and V is TRBV4-3; 7 bases line up with TRBD1. Germline CDR1 LGHNA, CDR2 YSLEER. CDR3 length: 15 amino acids. J was trimmed by 6 bases and V by 0 bases; bases with no gene match: 7. The CDR3 here is CASSQDTGDGAEAFF. For the CDR3, the DNA is TGCGCCAGCAGCCAAGATACAGGGGACGGCGCTGAAGCTTTCTTT.

J is TRBJ1-4 and V is TRBV6-5; D is perhaps TRBD1 (5 bases). V gave up 2 bases and J gave up 8 bases, with 12 bases separating them. CDR3 length: 14 residues. Germline loops: CDR1 MNHEY, CDR2 SVGAGI. Here the CDR3 reads CASSYRGVGEKLFF. The CDR3, as DNA: TGTGCCAGCAGTTACCGGGGGGTCGGGGAAAAACTGTTTTTT.

The sample holds one count of this clonotype. The V gene is TRBV29-1, the J gene TRBJ2-1; TRBD2 matches at 7 bases. V dropped 0 bases and J dropped 1; count of bases not matched to a gene: 6. CDR3 length equals 16 residues. CDR1 and CDR2 (germline): SQVTM, ANQGSEA. The CDR3 coding sequence is TGCAGCGTTGAAGATATAAGGGACTATTCCTACAATGAGCAGTTCTTC. Its protein product is CSVEDIRDYSYNEQFF.

The rearrangement joins TRBV3-1 to TRBJ2-2, with D perhaps matching TRBD1 (6 bases). This CDR3 comprises 13 residues. Trimming shortened V by 2 bases and J by 9 bases, and 10 bases separated the two germline ends. Germline CDR1 is LGHDT and CDR2 is YNNKEL (reference sequence). DNA of the CDR3: TGTGCCAGCAGCCAATCCAGGGGTCGGGAGCTGTTTTTT. Its translation: CASSQSRGRELFF.

This clonotype has just a few counts. The chain couples TRBV20-1 to TRBJ1-1; D uncertain. CDR3 length: 14 residues. The V end lost 5 bases, the J end lost 1 base, and 14 bases lay between the germline ends. Germline-derived CDR1 and CDR2 are DFQATT and SNEGSKA (reference sequence). CDR3 sequence: CSAWPMRQNTEAFF. As DNA, the CDR3 is TGCAGTGCTTGGCCTATGCGCCAGAACACTGAAGCTTTCTTT.

The V call is TRBV20-1, the J call TRBJ2-5, with no clear D. Germline V gives CDR1 DFQATT, CDR2 SNEGSKA (reference sequence). With 6 bases removed from V and 7 bases from J, the gap between germline ends came to 12 bases. The CDR3 is made up of 11 amino acids. CDR3 coding DNA: TGCAGTGCCGGAGTTAGTGGGACCCAGTACTTC. Translating gives CSAGVSGTQYF.

The CDR3 region is CATSRVVAGLDEQYF. For the CDR3, the DNA is TGTGCCACCAGCAGAGTAGTAGCGGGGTTAGACGAGCAGTACTTC. This sequence joins TRBV15 and TRBJ2-1; 8 nucleotides agree with TRBD2. TRBJ2-7 explains the end of the DNA better; the J call may be wrong. This CDR3 has 15 amino acids. CDR1 LNHNV and CDR2 YYDKDF come from the germline V gene (reference sequence).

The chain couples TRBV7-9 to TRBJ1-1, with 8 bases that match TRBD1. The CDR3 is 15 residues long. Germline V gives CDR1 SEHNR, CDR2 FQNEAQ (reference sequence). With V trimmed by 5 bases and J by 6 bases, 11 bases remained unmatched. CDR3 coding DNA: TGTGCCAGCAGCCCTCCGACAGGGGTAGGCTCTGAAGCTTTCTTT. Translated, it gives CASSPPTGVGSEAFF.

This chain links TRBV28 with TRBJ1-2; TRBD1 is a possible D gene (5 bases). Trimming took off 4 bases at V and 2 bases at J, with 11 bases between the two ends. The CDR3 spans 14 residues. Germline lookup yields CDR1 MDHEN and CDR2 SYDVKM. The CDR3 sequence is CASSSATVNYGYTF. CDR3 nucleotides: TGTGCCAGCAGTTCTGCGACAGTCAACTATGGCTACACCTTC.

The genes are TRBV4-2 and TRBJ2-7; D gene uncertain. Germline V gene sequence: CDR1 LGHNA, CDR2 YNFKEQ. Between the trimmed V and J ends, which lost 0 bases and 3 bases, there was a span of 18 bases. The CDR3 covers 17 residues. CDR3 amino acids: CASSQEIAGGEGYEQYF. DNA for the CDR3: TGTGCCAGCAGCCAAGAGATCGCAGGCGGAGAAGGCTACGAGCAGTACTTC.

This clonotype occurred a few times. The chain is built from TRBV6-1 and TRBJ1-1; possible D gene TRBD1, 5 bases. CDR1 MNHNS and CDR2 SASEGT come from the germline V gene. This CDR3 has 14 amino acids. Between the trimmed V and J ends, which lost 6 bases and 1 base, there was a span of 12 bases. The chain's CDR3 is CASRERGKNTEAFF. Here the CDR3 DNA reads TGTGCCAGCAGAGAAAGGGGTAAGAACACTGAAGCTTTCTTT.

The CDR3 sequence is CSAVAGSSYEQYF. CDR3 DNA sequence: TGCAGCGCCGTCGCAGGGAGCTCCTACGAGCAGTACTTC. This rearrangement joins TRBV29-1 to TRBJ2-5; D tentatively reads TRBD1 or TRBD2 (5 bases each). The DNA end is a closer match to TRBJ2-7, so the J assignment may be wrong. In germline, CDR1 is SQVTM, CDR2 ANQGSEA. CDR3 length: 13 residues.

The V and J genes are TRBV12-3 or TRBV12-4 and TRBJ2-3; D gene uncertain. The V and J ends lost 1 base and 0 bases respectively, with 8 bases between them. This CDR3 has 15 amino acids. In nucleotides, the CDR3 is TGTGCCAGCAGTTTAGATCCCTCTAGCACAGATACGCAGTATTTT. This translates into CASSLDPSSTDTQYF.

The gene calls are TRBV15 and TRBJ1-5; D remains unclear. The CDR3 covers 19 residues. V dropped 4 bases and J dropped 0 bases, with 22 bases sitting between them. Per the germline V gene, CDR1 is LNHNV and CDR2 is YYDKDF (reference sequence). The CDR3 spells CATSKSAASSLYSNQPQHF. DNA of the CDR3: TGTGCCACCAGCAAGAGTGCGGCATCTTCCCTTTATAGCAATCAGCCCCAGCATTTT.

The V call is TRBV6-6, the J call TRBJ2-7, with D perhaps TRBD1 (6 bases). The CDR3 runs 13 residues. Trimming pared 7 bases from V and 3 bases from J, leaving 13 bases between. Germline-derived CDR1 and CDR2 are MNHNY and SVGAGI (reference sequence). CDR3 DNA sequence: TGTGCCAGCAATACAGGGATTTACTACGAGCAGTACTTC. It is translated as CASNTGIYYEQYF.

This clonotype was counted only a few times. CDR3 residues: CASKGMGNQPQHF. Written as DNA, the CDR3 is TGTGCCAGCAAAGGAATGGGCAATCAGCCCCAGCATTTT. The chain is built from TRBV12-3 or TRBV12-4 and TRBJ1-5, with D unresolved. The CDR3 extends over 13 amino acids. V lost 7 bases and J 2 bases, leaving 9 bases between the germline ends.

The chain uses TRBV29-1 and TRBJ2-2, with 8 bases fitting TRBD2. The V and J ends lost 3 bases and 4 bases, in that order; junction bases with no gene match: 4. Germline CDR1 and CDR2: SQVTM and ANQGSEA. This CDR3 has 14 amino acids. The CDR3 sequence: CSVDPSGSTGELFF. The DNA for the CDR3 is TGCAGCGTTGATCCCAGCGGGAGCACCGGGGAGCTGTTTTTT.